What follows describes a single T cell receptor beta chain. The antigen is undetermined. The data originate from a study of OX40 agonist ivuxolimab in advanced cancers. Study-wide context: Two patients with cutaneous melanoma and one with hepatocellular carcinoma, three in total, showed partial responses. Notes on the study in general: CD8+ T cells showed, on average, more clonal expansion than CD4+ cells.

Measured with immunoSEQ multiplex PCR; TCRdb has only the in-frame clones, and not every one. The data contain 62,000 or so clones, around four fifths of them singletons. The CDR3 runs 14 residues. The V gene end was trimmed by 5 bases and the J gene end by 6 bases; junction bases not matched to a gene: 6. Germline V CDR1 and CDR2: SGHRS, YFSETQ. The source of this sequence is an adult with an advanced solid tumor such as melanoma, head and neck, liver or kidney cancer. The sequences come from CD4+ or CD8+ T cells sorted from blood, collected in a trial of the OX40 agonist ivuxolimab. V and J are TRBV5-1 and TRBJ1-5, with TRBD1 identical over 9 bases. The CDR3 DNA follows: TGCGCCAGCAGGGGACAGGGACCTGGTCAGCCCCAGCATTTT. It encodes CASRGQGPGQPQHF.